This is a list of T cell receptor beta chains from one sample in a study of blood T cell repertoires in COVID-19. Here immunoSEQ multiplex PCR was the method, and the copy in TCRdb shows in-frame clones only, minus some. This sample has roughly 120,000 clones, with 75% to 90% found just once. The sequenced material came from peripheral blood. These receptors all stem from a woman aged 70-85 years with acute or convalescent COVID-19. Both conserved end residues are part of each CDR3. D genes are given only for firm matches. Clone size, where shown, is once, few, many, or a class for clones that have expanded.

v_call	d_call	j_call	cdr3_length	clone_size	cdr3_aa	cdr3_nt
TRBV5-5	TRBD1	TRBJ1-2	15	few	CASSLGQGGHYGYTF	TGTGCCAGCAGCTTGGGACAGGGCGGGCACTATGGCTACACCTTC
TRBV12-1	-	TRBJ2-1	16	-	CASSFRSGGQYNEQFF	TGTGCCAGCAGCTTCAGGAGCGGGGGGCAGTACAATGAGCAGTTCTTC
TRBV2	TRBD2	TRBJ2-5	15	-	CASSGLAGVRETQYF	TGTGCCAGCAGTGGCCTAGCGGGAGTTCGAGAGACCCAGTACTTC
TRBV6-5	TRBD1	TRBJ1-5	15	-	CASSWDRASNQPQHF	TGTGCCAGCAGTTGGGACAGGGCGAGCAATCAGCCCCAGCATTTT
TRBV14	TRBD2	TRBJ2-1	19	once	CASSLPGLAGGGAYNEQFF	TGTGCCAGCAGCCTACCAGGGTTAGCGGGAGGGGGTGCCTACAATGAGCAGTTCTTC
TRBV5-6	-	TRBJ2-7	13	-	CASSLEDSLVQYF	TGTGCCAGCAGCTTGGAGGACAGTCTGGTGCAGTACTTC
TRBV5-6	TRBD1	TRBJ1-5	16	-	CASSSAGGGSNQPQHF	TGTGCCAGCAGCTCGGCAGGGGGTGGTAGCAATCAGCCCCAGCATTTT
TRBV6-5	-	TRBJ2-1	15	-	CASSQDSQGNNEQFF	TGTGCCAGCAGTCAGGACTCCCAGGGGAACAATGAGCAGTTCTTC
TRBV29-1	TRBD2	TRBJ2-2	15	-	CSVATSGGNTGELFF	TGCAGCGTTGCGACTAGCGGGGGAAACACCGGGGAGCTGTTTTTT
TRBV9	-	TRBJ2-2	16	-	CASSVSAHGNTGELFF	TGTGCCAGCAGCGTTAGCGCCCACGGGAACACCGGGGAGCTGTTTTTT
TRBV7-9	-	TRBJ1-1	15	-	CASSPRVGMNTEAFF	TGTGCCAGCAGCCCCCGGGTCGGGATGAACACTGAAGCTTTCTTT
TRBV2	-	TRBJ1-2	13	-	CASSEGQNYGYTF	TGTGCCAGCAGTGAAGGGCAGAACTATGGCTACACCTTC
TRBV3-1/TRBV3-2	TRBD2	TRBJ2-2	17	-	CASSQGLAGGTPGKVFF	TGTGCCAGCAGCCAAGGACTAGCGGGGGGAACACCGGGGAAGGTGTTTTTT
TRBV10-3	TRBD2	TRBJ2-1	15	-	CAISLGGGSYNEQFF	TGTGCCATCAGTCTGGGGGGAGGGTCCTACAATGAGCAGTTCTTC
TRBV4-2	-	TRBJ1-3	15	-	CASSPERLSGNTIYF	TGTGCCAGCAGCCCCGAGCGACTCTCTGGAAACACCATATATTTT
TRBV19	TRBD1	TRBJ2-1	15	-	CASSIGTGLPNEQFF	TGTGCCAGTAGTATAGGGACAGGGCTGCCCAATGAGCAGTTCTTC
TRBV29-1	TRBD1	TRBJ1-2	12	-	CSVPTNRGGYTF	TGCAGCGTCCCAACGAACAGGGGTGGCTACACCTTC
TRBV2	-	TRBJ2-1	13	-	CASSEGLYNEQFF	TGTGCCAGCAGTGAAGGTCTGTACAATGAGCAGTTCTTC
TRBV3-1/TRBV3-2	-	TRBJ2-4	13	-	CASSQGAQNIQYF	TGTGCCAGCAGCCAAGGCGCCCAAAACATTCAGTACTTC
TRBV5-6	-	TRBJ2-7	13	-	CATTLGRNHEQYF	TGTGCCACCACCTTGGGGAGGAACCACGAGCAGTACTTC
TRBV5-6	TRBD1	TRBJ1-3	16	-	CASSLAYRGQLNTIYF	TGTGCCAGCAGCTTGGCATACAGGGGGCAATTGAACACCATATATTTT
TRBV9	-	TRBJ1-1	15	-	CASSVGGPRNTEAFF	TGTGCCAGCAGCGTAGGAGGGCCGAGGAACACTGAAGCTTTCTTT
TRBV9	-	TRBJ1-1	16	once	CASSVDARGTATEAFF	TGTGCCAGCAGCGTAGACGCGAGGGGGACGGCCACTGAAGCTTTCTTT
TRBV29-1	TRBD1	TRBJ1-4	12	-	CSAAGGQEKLFF	TGCAGCGCTGCAGGGGGCCAGGAAAAACTGTTTTTT
TRBV6-1	-	TRBJ2-7	12	few	CASSELAYEQYF	TGTGCCAGCAGTGAACTAGCCTACGAGCAGTACTTC
TRBV5-1	TRBD1	TRBJ1-2	14	-	CASSLGQGANGYTF	TGCGCCAGCAGCTTGGGACAGGGGGCGAATGGCTACACCTTC
TRBV11-3	TRBD2	TRBJ2-1	16	-	CASSRGASGVNDEQFF	TGTGCCAGCAGCCGAGGGGCTAGCGGGGTAAACGATGAGCAGTTCTTC
TRBV10-2	TRBD2	TRBJ2-6	15	-	CASSERAGGFNVLTF	TGCGCCAGCAGTGAGCGGGCGGGGGGGTTCAACGTCCTGACTTTC
TRBV5-1	-	TRBJ1-1	14	-	CASSPWSRDTEAFF	TGCGCCAGCAGCCCCTGGAGCCGTGACACTGAAGCTTTCTTT
TRBV5-1	-	TRBJ2-7	16	-	CASSLAGAANSYEQYF	TGCGCCAGCAGCTTGGCCGGAGCGGCCAACTCCTACGAGCAGTACTTC
TRBV7-3	TRBD1	TRBJ2-5	15	once	CASSSSGQGGETQYF	TGTGCCAGCAGCTCCTCAGGACAGGGTGGAGAGACCCAGTACTTC
TRBV19	-	TRBJ2-1	13	-	CASSIGGRREQFF	TGTGCCAGTAGCATAGGAGGCCGCCGTGAGCAGTTCTTC
TRBV6-5	-	TRBJ1-5	14	-	CASSDQASNQPQHF	TGTGCCAGCAGCGATCAGGCGAGCAATCAGCCCCAGCATTTT
TRBV5-1	TRBD1	TRBJ2-5	15	-	CASSSQGATRETQYF	TGCGCCAGCAGCTCCCAGGGGGCGACTAGGGAGACCCAGTACTTC
TRBV6-5	TRBD1	TRBJ1-6	14	few	CASTLRQGNSPLHF	TGTGCCAGCACCCTCAGACAGGGAAATTCACCCCTCCACTTT
TRBV28	-	TRBJ2-7	17	-	CASSYPLGAGTSYEQYF	TGTGCCAGCAGTTATCCCCTGGGGGCAGGAACCTCCTACGAGCAGTACTTC
TRBV13	-	TRBJ1-2	13	-	CASSLGQNPGYTF	TGTGCCAGCAGCTTAGGACAGAATCCCGGCTACACCTTC
TRBV11-2	TRBD1	TRBJ2-5	14	-	CASSWTGAQETQYF	TGTGCCAGCAGCTGGACAGGGGCACAAGAGACCCAGTACTTC
TRBV6-1	TRBD1	TRBJ1-5	20	once	CASSERPGTAHIFSNQPQHF	TGTGCCAGCAGTGAGCGCCCCGGGACAGCCCACATATTCAGCAATCAGCCCCAGCATTTT
TRBV30	TRBD1	TRBJ1-1	14	once	CAFYRSGRGSEAFF	TGTGCCTTTTATAGATCCGGCAGGGGGTCTGAAGCTTTCTTT
TRBV13	TRBD1	TRBJ1-6	14	-	CASSSRQGDSPLHF	TGTGCCAGCAGTTCACGACAGGGAGATTCACCCCTCCACTTT
TRBV7-9	-	TRBJ2-3	15	-	CASSLGQGDADTQYF	TGTGCCAGCAGCTTAGGGCAGGGTGACGCAGATACGCAGTATTTT
TRBV6-5	-	TRBJ1-5	15	-	CASSLEPDSNQPQHF	TGTGCCAGCAGCCTCGAACCAGATAGCAATCAGCCCCAGCATTTT
TRBV6-6	-	TRBJ1-1	13	-	CASRSNRLAEAFF	TGTGCCAGCAGATCGAACAGGCTCGCTGAAGCTTTCTTT
TRBV5-1	-	TRBJ1-3	15	-	CASTHSGDSGNTIYF	TGCGCCAGCACCCACTCAGGGGACTCTGGAAACACCATATATTTT
TRBV19	-	TRBJ1-5	12	-	CASKRGDQPQHF	TGTGCCAGCAAGCGGGGCGATCAGCCCCAGCATTTT
TRBV7-7	TRBD1	TRBJ2-1	16	-	CASSAQPGQGNNEQFF	TGTGCCAGCAGCGCTCAGCCGGGACAGGGAAACAATGAGCAGTTCTTC
TRBV5-4	-	TRBJ1-6	14	-	CASSVRGYNSPLHF	TGTGCCAGCAGCGTCAGGGGATATAATTCACCCCTCCACTTT
TRBV7-3	TRBD1	TRBJ1-3	16	-	CASSPAGTDSGNTIYF	TGTGCCAGCAGCCCAGCCGGGACAGACTCTGGAAACACCATATATTTT
TRBV11-1	-	TRBJ2-1	12	few	CASSLDRNEQFF	TGTGCCAGCAGCTTAGACAGAAATGAGCAGTTCTTC